Below, one TCR beta chain is given with its context. CDR3 length equals 16 residues. Germline trimming cut 5 bases from V and 5 bases from J; bases unmatched to any gene: 8. Germline V CDR1 and CDR2: DFQATT, SNEGSKA (reference sequence). This record comes from a study of regulatory T cells in long-lasting Graves disease. The time point here: newly diagnosed GD, antithyroid drugs for less than 3 months. PBMC-derived RNA was used for the TCR library. The authors built TCR beta libraries using iRepertoire HTBI primers and Arm-PCR of CDR3 regions. Each CDR3 protein gets one entry after TCRdb re-called the multiplex PCR reads with MiXCR. Here the sample spans about 620,000 distinct CDR3 sequences, roughly 15% being singletons. These data also featured in a second study, about T cells in Graves' hyperthyroidism and ophthalmopathy. That report notes: Lactation, pregnancy, other autoimmune disease or uncontrolled infection excluded patients.

This sequence joins TRBV20-1 and TRBJ2-3, with 15 bases lining up with TRBD2. The sequencing used peripheral blood mononuclear cells (PBMCs), collected at new diagnosis, from a patient treated with antithyroid drugs. This clonotype originated in a woman in her twenties or thirties with Graves disease. Here the CDR3 reads CSADGLAGGPLDTQYF. In nucleotides, the CDR3 is TGCAGTGCTGACGGACTAGCGGGAGGGCCACTAGATACGCAGTATTTT.